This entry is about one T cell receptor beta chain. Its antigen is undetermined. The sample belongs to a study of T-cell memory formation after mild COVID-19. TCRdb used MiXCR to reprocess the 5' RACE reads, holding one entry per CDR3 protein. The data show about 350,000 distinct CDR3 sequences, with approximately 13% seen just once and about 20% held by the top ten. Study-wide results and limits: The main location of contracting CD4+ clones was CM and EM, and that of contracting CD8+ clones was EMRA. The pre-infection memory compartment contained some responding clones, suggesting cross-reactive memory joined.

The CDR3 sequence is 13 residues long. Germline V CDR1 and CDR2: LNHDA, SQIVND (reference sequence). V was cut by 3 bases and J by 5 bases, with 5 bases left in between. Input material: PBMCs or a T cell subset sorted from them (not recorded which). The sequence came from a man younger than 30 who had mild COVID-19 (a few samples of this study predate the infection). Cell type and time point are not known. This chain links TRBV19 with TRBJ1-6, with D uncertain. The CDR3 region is CASSMADNSPLHF. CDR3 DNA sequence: TGTGCCAGTAGTATGGCGGATAATTCACCCCTCCACTTT.